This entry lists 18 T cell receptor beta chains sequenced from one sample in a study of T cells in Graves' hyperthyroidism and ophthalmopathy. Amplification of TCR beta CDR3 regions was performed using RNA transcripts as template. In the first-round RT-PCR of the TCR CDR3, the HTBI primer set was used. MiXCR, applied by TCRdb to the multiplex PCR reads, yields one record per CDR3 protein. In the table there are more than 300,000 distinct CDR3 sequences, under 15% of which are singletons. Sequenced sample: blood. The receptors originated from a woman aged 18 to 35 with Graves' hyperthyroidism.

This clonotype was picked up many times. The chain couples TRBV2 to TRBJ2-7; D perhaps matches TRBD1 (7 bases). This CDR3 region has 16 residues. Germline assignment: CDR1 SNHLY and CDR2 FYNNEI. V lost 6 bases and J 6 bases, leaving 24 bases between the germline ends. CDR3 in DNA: TGTGCCAGCAGCCGGGACAGTTACATCTTGGGGGGCGAGCAGTACTTC. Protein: CASSRDSYILGGEQYF.

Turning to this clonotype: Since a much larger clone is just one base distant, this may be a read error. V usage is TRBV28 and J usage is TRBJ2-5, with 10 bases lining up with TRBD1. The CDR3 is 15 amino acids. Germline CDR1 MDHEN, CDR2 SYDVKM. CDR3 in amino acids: CASSFYGTGEEAQYF. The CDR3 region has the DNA TGTGCCAGCAGTTTTTACGGGACAGGGGAAGAGGCCCAGTACTTC.

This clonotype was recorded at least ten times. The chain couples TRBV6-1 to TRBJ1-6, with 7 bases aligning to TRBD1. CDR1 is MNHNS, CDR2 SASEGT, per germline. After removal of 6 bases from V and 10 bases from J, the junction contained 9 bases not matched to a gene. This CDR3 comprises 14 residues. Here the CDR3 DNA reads TGTGCCAGCAGCGCCTCCGGGACAGCGTCACCCCTCCACTTT. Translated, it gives CASSASGTASPLHF.

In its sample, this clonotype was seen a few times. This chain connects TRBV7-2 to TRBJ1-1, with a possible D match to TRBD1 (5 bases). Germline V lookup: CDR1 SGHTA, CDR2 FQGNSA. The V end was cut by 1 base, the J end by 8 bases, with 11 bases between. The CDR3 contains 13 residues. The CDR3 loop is CASSLVTAVEAFF. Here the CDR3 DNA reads TGTGCCAGCAGCTTAGTGACAGCGGTCGAAGCTTTCTTT.

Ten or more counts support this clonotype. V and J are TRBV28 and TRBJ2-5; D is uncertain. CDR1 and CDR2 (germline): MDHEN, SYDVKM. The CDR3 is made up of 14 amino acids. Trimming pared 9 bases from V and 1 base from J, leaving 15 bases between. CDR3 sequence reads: CASHSLPLQETQYF. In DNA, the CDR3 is TGTGCCAGTCATTCCCTTCCCCTCCAAGAGACCCAGTACTTC. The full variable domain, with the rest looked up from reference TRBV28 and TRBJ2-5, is DVKVTQSSRYLVKRTGEKVFLECVQDMDHENMFWYRQDPGLGLRLIYFSYDVKMKEKGDIPEGYSVSREKKERFSLILESASTNQTSMYLCASHSLPLQETQYFGPGTRLLVL.

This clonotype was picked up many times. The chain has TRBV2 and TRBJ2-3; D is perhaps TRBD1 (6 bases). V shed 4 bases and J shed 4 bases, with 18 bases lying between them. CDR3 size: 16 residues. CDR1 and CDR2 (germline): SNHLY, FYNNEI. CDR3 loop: CASSGSGAARSDTQYF. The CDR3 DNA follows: TGTGCCAGCAGTGGGTCAGGGGCCGCGAGGTCAGATACGCAGTATTTT.

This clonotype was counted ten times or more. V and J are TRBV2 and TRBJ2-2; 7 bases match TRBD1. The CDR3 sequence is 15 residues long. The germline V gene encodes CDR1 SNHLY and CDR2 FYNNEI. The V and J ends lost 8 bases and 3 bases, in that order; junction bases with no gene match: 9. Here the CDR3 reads CASALAGTDTGELFF. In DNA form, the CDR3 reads TGTGCCAGCGCCCTGGCTGGGACAGACACCGGGGAGCTGTTTTTT.

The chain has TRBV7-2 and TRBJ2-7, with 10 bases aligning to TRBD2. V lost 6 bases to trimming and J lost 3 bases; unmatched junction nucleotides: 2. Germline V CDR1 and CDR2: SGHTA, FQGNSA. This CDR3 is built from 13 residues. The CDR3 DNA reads TGTGCCAGCAGGGGACTAGCGCTCTACGAGCAGTACTTC. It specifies CASRGLALYEQYF.

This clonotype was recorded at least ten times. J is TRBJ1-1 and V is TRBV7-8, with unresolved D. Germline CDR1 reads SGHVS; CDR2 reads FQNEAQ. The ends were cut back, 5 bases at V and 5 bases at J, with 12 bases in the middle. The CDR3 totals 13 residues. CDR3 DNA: TGTGCCAGCAGCAAAAAAGCGGCAACTGAAGCTTTCTTT. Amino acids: CASSKKAATEAFF.

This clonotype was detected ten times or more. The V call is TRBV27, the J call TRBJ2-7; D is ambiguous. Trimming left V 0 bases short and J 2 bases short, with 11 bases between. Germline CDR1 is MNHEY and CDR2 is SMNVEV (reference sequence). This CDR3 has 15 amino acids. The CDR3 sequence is CASSLSTSATYEQYF. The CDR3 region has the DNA TGTGCCAGCAGTTTATCGACGAGCGCAACCTACGAGCAGTACTTC.

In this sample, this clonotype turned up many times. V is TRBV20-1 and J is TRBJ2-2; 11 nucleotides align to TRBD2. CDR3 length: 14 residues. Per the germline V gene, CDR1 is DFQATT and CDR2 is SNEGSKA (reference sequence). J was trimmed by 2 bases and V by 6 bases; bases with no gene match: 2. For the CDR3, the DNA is TGCAGTGCCACTAGCGGGAGAAACACCGGGGAGCTGTTTTTT. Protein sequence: CSATSGRNTGELFF.

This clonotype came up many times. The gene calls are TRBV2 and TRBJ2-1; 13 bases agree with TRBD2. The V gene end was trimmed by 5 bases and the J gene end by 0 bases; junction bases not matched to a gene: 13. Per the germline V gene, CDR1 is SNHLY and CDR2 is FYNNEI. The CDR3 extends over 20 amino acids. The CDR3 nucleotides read TGTGCCAGCAGTCGAAGGTCACTAGCGGGAGGGGCAAGCTCCTACAATGAGCAGTTCTTC. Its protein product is CASSRRSLAGGASSYNEQFF. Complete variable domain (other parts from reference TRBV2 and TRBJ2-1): EPEVTQTPSHQVTQMGQEVILRCVPISNHLYFYWYRQILGQKVEFLVSFYNNEISEKSEIFDDQFSVERPDGSNFTLKIRSTKLEDSAMYFCASSRRSLAGGASSYNEQFFGPGTRLTVL.

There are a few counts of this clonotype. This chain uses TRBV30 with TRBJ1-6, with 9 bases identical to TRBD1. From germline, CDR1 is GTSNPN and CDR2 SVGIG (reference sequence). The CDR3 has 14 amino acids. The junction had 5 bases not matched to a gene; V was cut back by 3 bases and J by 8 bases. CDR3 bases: TGTGCCTGGAGGGGGACAGGGCGGGATTCACCCCTCCACTTT. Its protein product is CAWRGTGRDSPLHF.

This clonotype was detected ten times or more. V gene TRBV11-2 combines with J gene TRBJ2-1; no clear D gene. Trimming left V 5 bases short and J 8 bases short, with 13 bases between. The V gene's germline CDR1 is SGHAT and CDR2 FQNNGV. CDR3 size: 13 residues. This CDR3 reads CASSRPYGDEQFF. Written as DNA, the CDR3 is TGTGCCAGCAGCCGACCCTATGGGGATGAGCAGTTCTTC. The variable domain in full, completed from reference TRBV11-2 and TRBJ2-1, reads EAGVAQSPRYKIIEKRQSVAFWCNPISGHATLYWYQQILGQGPKLLIQFQNNGVVDDSQLPKDRFSAERLKGVDSTLKIQPAKLEDSAVYLCASSRPYGDEQFFGPGTRLTVL.

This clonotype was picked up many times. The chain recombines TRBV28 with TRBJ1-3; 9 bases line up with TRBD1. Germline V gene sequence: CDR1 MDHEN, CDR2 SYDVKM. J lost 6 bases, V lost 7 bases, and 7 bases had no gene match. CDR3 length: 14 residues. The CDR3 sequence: CASNPHRGPNTIYF. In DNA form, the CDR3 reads TGTGCCAGCAATCCCCACAGGGGGCCAAACACCATATATTTT. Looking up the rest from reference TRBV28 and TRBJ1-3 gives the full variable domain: DVKVTQSSRYLVKRTGEKVFLECVQDMDHENMFWYRQDPGLGLRLIYFSYDVKMKEKGDIPEGYSVSREKKERFSLILESASTNQTSMYLCASNPHRGPNTIYFGEGSWLTVV.

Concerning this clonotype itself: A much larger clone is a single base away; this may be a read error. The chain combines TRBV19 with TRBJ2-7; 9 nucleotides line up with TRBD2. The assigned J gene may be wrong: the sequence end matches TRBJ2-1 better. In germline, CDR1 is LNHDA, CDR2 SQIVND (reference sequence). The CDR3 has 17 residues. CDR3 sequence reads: CASSLYGLAGESYEQFF. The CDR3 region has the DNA TGTGCCAGTAGCCTATATGGTTTAGCGGGAGAGTCCTACGAGCAGTTCTTC.

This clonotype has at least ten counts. The CDR3 is CASSQLADTQYF. The CDR3 DNA reads as TGTGCCAGCAGTCAACTAGCGGATACGCAGTATTTT. The V call is TRBV11-2, the J call TRBJ2-3; 7 bases are shared with TRBD2. Germline V gene lookup returns CDR1 SGHAT and CDR2 FQNNGV. Unmatched junction bases numbered 3, after V lost 6 bases and J lost 6 bases. The CDR3 consists of 12 residues.

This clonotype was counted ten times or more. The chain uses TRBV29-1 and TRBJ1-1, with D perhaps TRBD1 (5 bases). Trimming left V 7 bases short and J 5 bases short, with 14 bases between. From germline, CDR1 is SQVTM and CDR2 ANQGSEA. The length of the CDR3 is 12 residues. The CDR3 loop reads CSDVGGGTEAFF. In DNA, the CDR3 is TGCAGCGATGTTGGGGGTGGAACTGAAGCTTTCTTT.